This T cell receptor beta chain was retrieved from a study of post-analysis software for immune sequencing data. cDNA libraries of TCR beta carried unique molecular identifiers. From the PCR reads, TCRdb called clonotypes with MiXCR, one entry per CDR3 protein. Among 800,000 to 950,000 distinct CDR3 sequences listed, 53% were seen once. Study-wide results and caveats: In patients, TRBV5-6, TRBV5-1 and TRBV20-1 belonged to several TRBV segments found more frequently than in controls.

Germline assignment: CDR1 SEHNR and CDR2 FQNEAQ (reference sequence). The CDR3 length is 14 residues. As to this clonotype: Antigen unknown.

The chain links TRBV7-9 to TRBJ2-3; 9 bases fit TRBD1. This receptor was identified in a girl between 5 and 17 years old with multiple sclerosis. What was sequenced was blood. The CDR3 DNA reads as TGTGCAGTCTGGGGGGACAGGGCCACAGATACGCAGTATTTT. Its translation is CAVWGDRATDTQYF.